The rows below give T cell receptor beta chains drawn from one sample of a study of blood T cell repertoires in COVID-19. This table comes from immunoSEQ multiplex PCR, and its TCRdb copy is limited to in-frame clones, with some not included. The table has around 110,000 clones, about 91% seen once. Sequencing was performed on peripheral blood. The receptor set was obtained from a man aged 50 or older with active or convalescent COVID-19. Both conserved end residues are part of each CDR3. D genes are given only for firm matches. Rows give clone size only sometimes, using once, few, many, or a class for an expanded clone.

CDR3aa: CASTATGGNSYNEQFF
CDR3nt: TGTGCCAGCACCGCCACAGGGGGGAACTCCTACAATGAGCAGTTCTTC
v_gene: TRBV2
abundance: -
d_gene: TRBD1
j_gene: TRBJ2-1

CDR3aa: CASSTLAYNEQFF
CDR3nt: TGTGCCAGCAGCACACTAGCGTACAATGAGCAGTTCTTC
v_gene: TRBV7-8
abundance: -
d_gene: TRBD2
j_gene: TRBJ2-1

CDR3aa: CASSWGTGTANEQFF
CDR3nt: TGTGCCAGCAGTTGGGGGACAGGGACGGCCAATGAGCAGTTCTTC
v_gene: TRBV2
abundance: once
d_gene: TRBD1
j_gene: TRBJ2-1

CDR3aa: CASSLAWRDNEKLFF
CDR3nt: TGCGCCAGCAGCTTGGCGTGGCGGGACAATGAAAAACTGTTTTTT
v_gene: TRBV5-1
abundance: -
d_gene: -
j_gene: TRBJ1-4

CDR3aa: CASSFSAGLAGADTQYF
CDR3nt: TGCGCCAGCAGCTTTAGCGCCGGGTTAGCGGGAGCAGATACGCAGTATTTT
v_gene: TRBV5-1
abundance: -
d_gene: TRBD2
j_gene: TRBJ2-3

CDR3aa: CASRGQGAGEAFF
CDR3nt: TGTGCCAGTAGAGGACAGGGGGCAGGTGAAGCTTTCTTT
v_gene: TRBV19
abundance: -
d_gene: TRBD1
j_gene: TRBJ1-1

CDR3aa: CASKSVSLRGFEAFF
CDR3nt: TGTGCCAGCAAGTCCGTAAGTCTAAGGGGATTTGAAGCTTTCTTT
v_gene: TRBV28
abundance: -
d_gene: -
j_gene: TRBJ1-1

CDR3aa: CASSGQGVYGYTF
CDR3nt: TGTGCCAGCAGTGGACAGGGAGTCTATGGCTACACCTTC
v_gene: TRBV2
abundance: -
d_gene: TRBD1
j_gene: TRBJ1-2

CDR3aa: CASSRRENTEAFF
CDR3nt: TGTGCCAGCAGCCGCCGGGAGAACACTGAAGCTTTCTTT
v_gene: TRBV2
abundance: -
d_gene: -
j_gene: TRBJ1-1

CDR3aa: CASSLRGYTSYEQYF
CDR3nt: TGTGCCAGCAGTTTACGAGGGTACACGTCCTACGAGCAGTACTTC
v_gene: TRBV27
abundance: once
d_gene: -
j_gene: TRBJ2-7

CDR3aa: CASSLQGNTEAFF
CDR3nt: TGTGCCAGCAGTTTACAGGGGAACACTGAAGCTTTCTTT
v_gene: TRBV11-3
abundance: -
d_gene: -
j_gene: TRBJ1-1

CDR3aa: CASSLLVRAPNNEQFF
CDR3nt: TGTGCCAGCAGTTTATTGGTCAGGGCTCCTAACAATGAGCAGTTCTTC
v_gene: TRBV28
abundance: -
d_gene: -
j_gene: TRBJ2-1

CDR3aa: CASSTQSGVPGELFF
CDR3nt: TGTGCCAGCAGCACGCAATCAGGGGTCCCAGGGGAGCTGTTTTTT
v_gene: TRBV5-5
abundance: -
d_gene: -
j_gene: TRBJ2-2

CDR3aa: CASSQDGGNGQKEQYF
CDR3nt: TGCGCCAGCAGCCAAGATGGCGGGAACGGCCAAAAGGAGCAGTACTTC
v_gene: TRBV4-3
abundance: -
d_gene: -
j_gene: TRBJ2-7

CDR3aa: CASSPDLSSYNEQFF
CDR3nt: TGTGCCAGTAGTCCGGACTTGAGCTCCTACAATGAGCAGTTCTTC
v_gene: TRBV19
abundance: -
d_gene: -
j_gene: TRBJ2-1

CDR3aa: CASSLAGTSGQETQYF
CDR3nt: TGTGCCAGCAGCTTAGCCGGGACTAGCGGTCAAGAGACCCAGTACTTC
v_gene: TRBV6-6
abundance: once
d_gene: TRBD2
j_gene: TRBJ2-5

CDR3aa: CASRPDRDNQPQHF
CDR3nt: TGCGCCAGCAGACCGGACAGGGACAATCAGCCCCAGCATTTT
v_gene: TRBV23-1
abundance: -
d_gene: TRBD1
j_gene: TRBJ1-5

CDR3aa: CASSLERGTDTQYF
CDR3nt: TGCGCCAGCAGCTTGGAAAGGGGAACAGATACGCAGTATTTT
v_gene: TRBV5-1
abundance: -
d_gene: -
j_gene: TRBJ2-3

CDR3aa: CASRYLGEGIETQYF
CDR3nt: TGTGCCAGCAGATATTTGGGGGAGGGGATTGAGACCCAGTACTTC
v_gene: TRBV27
abundance: -
d_gene: TRBD2
j_gene: TRBJ2-5

CDR3aa: CASSPGTVGDTQYF
CDR3nt: TGCGCCAGCAGCCCGGGGACAGTGGGAGATACGCAGTATTTT
v_gene: TRBV5-1
abundance: -
d_gene: TRBD1
j_gene: TRBJ2-3

CDR3aa: CAWNGLAGGSRETQYF
CDR3nt: TGTGCCTGGAATGGACTAGCGGGAGGGTCCCGGGAGACCCAGTACTTC
v_gene: TRBV30
abundance: -
d_gene: TRBD2
j_gene: TRBJ2-5

CDR3aa: CASSLLPTSGRPNTQYF
CDR3nt: TGTGCCAGCTCACTTCTCCCGACTAGCGGGAGACCAAATACGCAGTATTTT
v_gene: TRBV18
abundance: -
d_gene: TRBD2
j_gene: TRBJ2-3

CDR3aa: CASSAPSLVTGGGITEAFF
CDR3nt: TGTGCCAGCAGCGCCCCCAGCCTCGTCACAGGGGGGGGGATCACTGAAGCTTTCTTT
v_gene: TRBV7-2
abundance: -
d_gene: TRBD1
j_gene: TRBJ1-1

CDR3aa: CASSLPGQGSYEQYF
CDR3nt: TGTGCCAGCAGTTTACCCGGACAGGGCTCATACGAGCAGTACTTC
v_gene: TRBV28
abundance: -
d_gene: TRBD1
j_gene: TRBJ2-7

CDR3aa: CASSDPRAKRREKLFF
CDR3nt: TGTGCCAGCAGTGATCCCAGGGCCAAACGACGGGAAAAACTGTTTTTT
v_gene: TRBV6-1
abundance: once
d_gene: -
j_gene: TRBJ1-4

CDR3aa: CASSSAGLVHNEQFF
CDR3nt: TGTGCCAGCAGTTCCGCGGGTCTGGTCCACAATGAGCAGTTCTTC
v_gene: TRBV6-6
abundance: -
d_gene: -
j_gene: TRBJ2-1

CDR3aa: CASSPRQGTLSGANVLTF
CDR3nt: TGTGCCAGCAGCCCCAGACAGGGCACCCTCTCTGGGGCCAACGTCCTGACTTTC
v_gene: TRBV7-9
abundance: -
d_gene: TRBD1
j_gene: TRBJ2-6

CDR3aa: CATCPGGTGAGFGYGYTF
CDR3nt: TGTGCCACCTGCCCAGGAGGGACAGGGGCAGGATTTGGCTATGGCTACACCTTC
v_gene: TRBV28
abundance: -
d_gene: TRBD1
j_gene: TRBJ1-2

CDR3aa: CSASWGDGRDSPLHF
CDR3nt: TGCAGTGCTAGTTGGGGAGATGGTAGGGATTCACCCCTCCACTTT
v_gene: TRBV20-1
abundance: -
d_gene: -
j_gene: TRBJ1-6

CDR3aa: CASSLARVRAYEQYF
CDR3nt: TGTGCCAGCAGCTTAGCCAGGGTAAGGGCCTACGAGCAGTACTTC
v_gene: TRBV7-2
abundance: -
d_gene: -
j_gene: TRBJ2-7

CDR3aa: CASTGYAGGSYEQYF
CDR3nt: TGTGCCAGCACGGGTTATGCGGGAGGATCCTACGAGCAGTACTTC
v_gene: TRBV27
abundance: few
d_gene: TRBD2
j_gene: TRBJ2-7

CDR3aa: CASSRGRGYTF
CDR3nt: TGTGCCAGCAGCCGGGGGAGGGGCTACACCTTC
v_gene: TRBV3-1/TRBV3-2
abundance: few
d_gene: -
j_gene: TRBJ1-2

CDR3aa: CASSPGGSNQPQHF
CDR3nt: TGTGCCAGCTCACCAGGGGGGAGCAATCAGCCCCAGCATTTT
v_gene: TRBV18
abundance: few
d_gene: -
j_gene: TRBJ1-5